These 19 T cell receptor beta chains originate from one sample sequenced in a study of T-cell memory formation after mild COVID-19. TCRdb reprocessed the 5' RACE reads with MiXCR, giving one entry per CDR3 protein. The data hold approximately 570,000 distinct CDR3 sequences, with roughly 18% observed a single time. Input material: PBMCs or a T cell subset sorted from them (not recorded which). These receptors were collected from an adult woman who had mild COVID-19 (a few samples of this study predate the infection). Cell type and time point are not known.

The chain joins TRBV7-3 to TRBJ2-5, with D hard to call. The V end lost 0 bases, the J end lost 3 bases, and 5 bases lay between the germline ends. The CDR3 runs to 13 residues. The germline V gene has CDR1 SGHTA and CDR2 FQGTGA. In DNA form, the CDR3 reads TGTGCCAGCAGCTTAACACACGAAGAGACCCAGTACTTC. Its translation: CASSLTHEETQYF.

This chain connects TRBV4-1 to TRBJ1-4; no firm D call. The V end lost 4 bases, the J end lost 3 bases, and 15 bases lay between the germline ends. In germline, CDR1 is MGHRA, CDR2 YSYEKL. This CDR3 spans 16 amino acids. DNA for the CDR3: TGCGCCAGCAGCCCTTCCGGTTGGGGTCCTAATGAAAAACTGTTTTTT. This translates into CASSPSGWGPNEKLFF.

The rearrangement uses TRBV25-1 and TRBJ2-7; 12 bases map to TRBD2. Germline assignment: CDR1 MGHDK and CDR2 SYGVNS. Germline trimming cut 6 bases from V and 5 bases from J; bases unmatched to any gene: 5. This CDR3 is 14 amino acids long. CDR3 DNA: TGTGCCAGCAGCCCGACTAGCGGGAGCCACGAGCAGTACTTC. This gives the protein CASSPTSGSHEQYF.

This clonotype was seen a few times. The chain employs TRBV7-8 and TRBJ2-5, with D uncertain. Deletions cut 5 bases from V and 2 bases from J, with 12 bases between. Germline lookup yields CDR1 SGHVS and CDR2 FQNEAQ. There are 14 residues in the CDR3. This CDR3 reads CASSLLDGQETQYF. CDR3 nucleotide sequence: TGTGCCAGCAGCCTCCTGGACGGTCAAGAGACCCAGTACTTC.

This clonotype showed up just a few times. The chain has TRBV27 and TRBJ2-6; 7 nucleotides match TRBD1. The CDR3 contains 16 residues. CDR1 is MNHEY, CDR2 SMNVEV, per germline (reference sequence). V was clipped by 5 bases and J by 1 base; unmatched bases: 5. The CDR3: CASSGGQLSGANVLTF. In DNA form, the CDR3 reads TGTGCCAGCAGTGGGGGACAGTTGTCTGGGGCCAACGTCCTGACTTTC.

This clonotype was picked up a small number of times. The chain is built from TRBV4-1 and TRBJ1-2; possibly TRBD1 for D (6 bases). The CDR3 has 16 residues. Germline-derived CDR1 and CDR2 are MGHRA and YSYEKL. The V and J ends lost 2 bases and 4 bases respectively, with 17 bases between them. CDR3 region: CASSQSPQGSPYGYTF. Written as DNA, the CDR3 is TGCGCCAGCAGCCAATCCCCCCAGGGGTCCCCCTATGGCTACACCTTC.

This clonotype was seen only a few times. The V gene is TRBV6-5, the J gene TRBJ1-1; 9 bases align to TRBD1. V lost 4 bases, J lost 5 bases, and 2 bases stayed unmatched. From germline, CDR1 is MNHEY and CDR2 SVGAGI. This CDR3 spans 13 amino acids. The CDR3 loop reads CASSWTGVTEAFF. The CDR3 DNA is TGTGCCAGCAGTTGGACAGGGGTGACTGAAGCTTTCTTT.

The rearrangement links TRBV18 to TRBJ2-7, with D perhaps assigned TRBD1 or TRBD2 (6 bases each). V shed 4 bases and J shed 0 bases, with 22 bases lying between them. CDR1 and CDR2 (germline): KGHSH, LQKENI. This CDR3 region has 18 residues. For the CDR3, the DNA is TGTGCCAGCTCACAAAACACTAAAGGGGGGCGCCGCTCCTACGAGCAGTACTTC. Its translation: CASSQNTKGGRRSYEQYF.

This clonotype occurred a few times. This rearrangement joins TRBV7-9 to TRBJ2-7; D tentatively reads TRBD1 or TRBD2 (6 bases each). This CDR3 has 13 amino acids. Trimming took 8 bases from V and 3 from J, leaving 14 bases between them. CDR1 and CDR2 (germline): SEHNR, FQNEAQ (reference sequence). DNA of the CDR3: TGTGCCAGCGGCGAGGGGGGAAACTACGAGCAGTACTTC. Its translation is CASGEGGNYEQYF.

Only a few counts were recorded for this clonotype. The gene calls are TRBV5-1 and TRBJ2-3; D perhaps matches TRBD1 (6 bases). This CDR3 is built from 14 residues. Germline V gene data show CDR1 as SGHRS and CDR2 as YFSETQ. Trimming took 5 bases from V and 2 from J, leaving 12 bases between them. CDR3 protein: CASRYREHTDTQYF. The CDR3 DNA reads TGCGCCAGCAGGTACAGGGAGCACACAGATACGCAGTATTTT.

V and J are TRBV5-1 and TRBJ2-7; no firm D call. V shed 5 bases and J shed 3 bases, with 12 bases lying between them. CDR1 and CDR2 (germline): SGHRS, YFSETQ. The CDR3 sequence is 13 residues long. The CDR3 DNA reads TGCGCCAGCAGTAAACCCGGAAGCTACGAGCAGTACTTC. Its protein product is CASSKPGSYEQYF.

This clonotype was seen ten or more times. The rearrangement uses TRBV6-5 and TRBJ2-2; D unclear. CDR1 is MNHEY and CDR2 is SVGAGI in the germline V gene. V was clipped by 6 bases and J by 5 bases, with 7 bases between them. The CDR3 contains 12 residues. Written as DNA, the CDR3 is TGTGCCAGCAGGCCTCGTACCGGGGAGCTGTTTTTT. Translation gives CASRPRTGELFF.

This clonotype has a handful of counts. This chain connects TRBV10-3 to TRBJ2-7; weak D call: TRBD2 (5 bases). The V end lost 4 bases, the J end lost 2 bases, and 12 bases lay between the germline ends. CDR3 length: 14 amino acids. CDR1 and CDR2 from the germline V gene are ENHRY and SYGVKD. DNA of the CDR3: TGTGCCATCAGTGCGAATTCGGGGACCTACGAGCAGTACTTC. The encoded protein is CAISANSGTYEQYF.

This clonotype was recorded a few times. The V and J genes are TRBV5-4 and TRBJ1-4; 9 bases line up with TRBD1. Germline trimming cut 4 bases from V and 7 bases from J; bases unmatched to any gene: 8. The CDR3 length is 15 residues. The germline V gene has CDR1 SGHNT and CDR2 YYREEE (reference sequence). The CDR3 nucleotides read TGTGCCAGCAGCGGGGACAGGGTGGAAAGTGAAAAACTGTTTTTT. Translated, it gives CASSGDRVESEKLFF.

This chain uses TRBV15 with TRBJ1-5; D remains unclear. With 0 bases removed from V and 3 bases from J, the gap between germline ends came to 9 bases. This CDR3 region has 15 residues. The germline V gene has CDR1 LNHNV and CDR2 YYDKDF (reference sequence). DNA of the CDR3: TGTGCCACCAGCAGAGATTTCAACCCCAATCAGCCCCAGCATTTT. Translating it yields CATSRDFNPNQPQHF.

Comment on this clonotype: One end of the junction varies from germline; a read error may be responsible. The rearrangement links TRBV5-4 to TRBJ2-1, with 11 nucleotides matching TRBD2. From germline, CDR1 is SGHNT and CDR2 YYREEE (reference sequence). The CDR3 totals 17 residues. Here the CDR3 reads CVSRAALAGAVSGEQFF. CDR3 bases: TGTGTCAGCAGAGCAGCACTAGCGGGAGCGGTTTCGGGTGAGCAGTTCTTC.

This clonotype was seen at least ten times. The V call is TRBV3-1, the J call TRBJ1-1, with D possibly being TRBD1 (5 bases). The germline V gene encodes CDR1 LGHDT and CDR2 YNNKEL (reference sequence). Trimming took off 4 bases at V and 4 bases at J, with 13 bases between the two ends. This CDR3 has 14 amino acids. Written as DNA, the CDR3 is TGTGCCAGCAGCCTTGGGGGTCAGAGCACTGAAGCTTTCTTT. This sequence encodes CASSLGGQSTEAFF.

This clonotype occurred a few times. CDR3 sequence (DNA): TGCAGTGCTAGCCAAGGGACTAGCGGGAGCGATGAGCAGTTCTTC. Encoded protein: CSASQGTSGSDEQFF. This chain connects TRBV20-1 to TRBJ2-1; 14 bases line up with TRBD2. Germline trimming cut 3 bases from V and 8 bases from J; bases unmatched to any gene: 6. Germline V gene data show CDR1 as DFQATT and CDR2 as SNEGSKA (reference sequence). The CDR3 is 15 residues long.

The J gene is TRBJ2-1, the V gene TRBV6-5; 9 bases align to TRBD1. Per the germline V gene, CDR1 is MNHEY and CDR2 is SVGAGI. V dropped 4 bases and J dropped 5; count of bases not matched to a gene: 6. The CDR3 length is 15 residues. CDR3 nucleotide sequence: TGTGCCAGCAGTTCAGGACAGGGGAACGACAATGAGCAGTTCTTC. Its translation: CASSSGQGNDNEQFF.